Detailed here is one T cell receptor (beta chain). The data belong to a study of blood T cell repertoires in COVID-19. Across the whole study: Sites in the United States, Italy and Spain provided acute and convalescent COVID-19 samples. From T cells, B-cell-depleted T cells, or PBMCs came the material, which was cDNA or gDNA.

Original methodology: For nucleated cells, counts were estimated from reference gene primer amplification. The data were produced by immunoSEQ multiplex PCR, yet TCRdb's version contains in-frame clones alone and is incomplete. V and J calls and clone size come straight from that table; D and trimming were deduced from the DNA. Among 150,000 to 200,000 clones, 82% were seen once, and the ten largest hold roughly 7%. Trimming stripped 5 bases from V and 6 bases from J, with 11 bases between. Germline CDR1 reads LNHDA; CDR2 reads SQIVND (reference sequence). This CDR3 region has 13 residues. The sequencing sample was made of peripheral blood. The TCR comes from a woman aged 40 to 49 with COVID-19, enrolled during active disease. V is TRBV19 and J is TRBJ2-1; D uncertain. CDR3 residues: CASSSVVRNEQFF. As DNA, the CDR3 is TGTGCCAGTAGTTCTGTAGTCCGCAATGAGCAGTTCTTC.